Sequencing of this T cell receptor (beta chain) was carried out in a study of immune evolution from preneoplasia to lung adenocarcinoma. Repertoires were generated with immunoSEQ multiplex PCR, while TCRdb's copy carries only in-frame clones and drops some. The repertoire includes tens of thousands of clones, 74% of them detected once, and around 6% sits in the top ten. Patient tissue came from resections in Japan or China, 2014–2017. Nucleic acids came from premalignant or tumor cells enriched by macro-dissection. Trimming left V 3 bases short and J 3 bases short, with 12 bases between. The germline V gene encodes CDR1 MDHEN and CDR2 SYDVKM. CDR3 length: 15 residues.

The specimen was FFPE invasive lung adenocarcinoma tissue. This TCR was sampled from a person aged 55 to 69 with invasive lung adenocarcinoma. Some clones in this sample may be carry-over from other donors' samples. This sequence joins TRBV28 and TRBJ1-5; D ambiguous. DNA of the CDR3: TGTGCCAGCAGTTTCCGGGGAAATTACAATCAGCCCCAGCATTTT. Translated: CASSFRGNYNQPQHF.